Sequencing of this T cell receptor (beta chain) was carried out in a study of blood T cell repertoires in COVID-19. Study as a whole: Donors in the United States, Italy and Spain gave samples during acute or convalescent COVID-19. T cells, B-cell-depleted T cells, or PBMCs supplied cDNA or gDNA.

As processed by the authors: For nucleated cells, counts were estimated from reference gene primer amplification. Here immunoSEQ multiplex PCR was the method, and the copy in TCRdb shows in-frame clones only, minus some. V and J calls and clone size are those listed in that table; D and trimming were worked out from the DNA. The sample yields under 250,000 clones, 82% seen once. Sequenced material: peripheral blood. This sequence originates from an older woman with acute or convalescent COVID-19.

CDR3 region: CATGDRLNTEAFF. CDR3 coding DNA: TGTGCCACCGGTGACAGATTGAACACTGAAGCTTTCTTT. The V and J genes are TRBV28 and TRBJ1-1; D is possibly TRBD1 (5 bases). The V and J ends lost 10 bases and 0 bases respectively, with 12 bases between them. Germline lookup yields CDR1 MDHEN and CDR2 SYDVKM. CDR3 length: 13 residues.